Listed here are 21 T cell receptor beta chains from one sample, sequenced in a study of CD8+ T cells in alopecia areata. Following RNA extraction, reverse transcription yielded cDNA that acted as the sequencing template. Profiling relied on immunoSEQ multiplex PCR, and the TCRdb table lists in-frame clones only, not all of them. The sample lists 200,000 to 300,000 clones, none appearing once, the ten largest making up 1.2%. On the basis of CD4, CD8alpha, NKG2D, NKG2ACE and other markers, pooled cutaneous lymph node cells were sorted. The sequenced material came from CD4+ T cells sorted from a lymph node. These receptors all stem from a C3H/HeJ mouse with alopecia areata. As its MHC haplotype, the strain has H2-k.

Concerning this clone: Gene labels here are mouse ones. The CDR3 is cut off 4 residues early in the read; its end comes from the germline J gene. This specimen includes other DNA sequences encoding the same CDR3. The chain couples TRBV1 to TRBJ2-5, with 12 bases identical to TRBD2. Germline V gives CDR1 NSQYPW, CDR2 LRSPGD (reference sequence). The CDR3 covers 14 residues. The CDR3 sequence: CTCSETGGADTQYF. CDR3 DNA (partial): TGCACCTGCAGTGAGACTGGGGGGGCGGAC.

A word on this clone: Mouse gene names apply. The sequenced fragment ends 4 residues before the CDR3 boundary, so the rest is inferred from the germline J gene. The chain recombines TRBV17 with TRBJ2-1; 10 nucleotides line up with TRBD1. Germline trimming cut 6 bases from V and 5 bases from J; bases unmatched to any gene: 7. CDR3 size: 15 residues. Germline CDR1 MNHDT, CDR2 YYDKIL. The CDR3 DNA, read in part, is TGTGCTAGCAGCTTTGGGACAGGGGAGGATGCT. This sequence encodes CASSFGTGEDA. The complete CDR3 protein is CASSFGTGEDAEQFF.

Regarding this clone: Gene names refer to mouse genes. The CDR3 end falls 4 residues outside the read, so it is completed with the germline J gene. This sample also contains other DNA sequences that code for the same CDR3. The chain combines TRBV13-1 with TRBJ2-5, with a possible D match to TRBD2 (6 bases). V was cut by 1 base and J by 0 bases, with 9 bases left in between. Looked up from germline, CDR1 is NSHNY and CDR2 is SYGAGN. CDR3 length: 15 amino acids. The CDR3 loop reads CASSDLGPNQDTQYF. The DNA read from the CDR3 is TGTGCCAGCAGTGATCTGGGGCCTAACCAAGAC.

To note about this clone: The gene names here belong to mouse. The read halts 4 residues ahead of the CDR3 end, with the missing end drawn from the germline J gene. This chain links TRBV13-1 with TRBJ2-3; 8 bases fit TRBD2. The CDR3 is made up of 15 amino acids. V lost 7 bases, J lost 0 bases, and 7 bases stayed unmatched. CDR1 and CDR2 from the germline V gene are NSHNY and SYGAGN. CDR3 sequence reads: CASQDWVSSAETLYF. The part of the CDR3 DNA that was read is TGTGCCAGCCAGGACTGGGTCTCTAGTGCAGAA.

This clone was seen more than once but under ten times. Mouse gene names apply. From the germline J gene comes the end of the CDR3, since the read stops 4 residues before it. The chain uses TRBV1 and TRBJ2-5; 12 bases map to TRBD2. CDR1 and CDR2 (germline): NSQYPW, LRSPGD (reference sequence). The CDR3 sequence is 15 residues long. This chain's CDR3 is CTCSAPGLGGDTQYF. CDR3 DNA (partial): TGCACCTGCAGTGCCCCGGGACTGGGGGGAGAC.

On this clone itself: Genes and germline come from the mouse. The read halts 4 residues ahead of the CDR3 end, with the missing end drawn from the germline J gene. The genes are TRBV19 and TRBJ2-3, with TRBD2 matching over 8 bases. From germline, CDR1 is FNHDT and CDR2 SITEND (reference sequence). Unmatched junction bases numbered 4, after V lost 4 bases and J lost 0 bases. The CDR3 is 15 residues long. This chain's CDR3 is CASSPGGTSAETLYF. CDR3 DNA, as far as it was read: TGTGCCAGCAGTCCTGGGGGGACTAGTGCAGAA.

Note on this clone: Germline and genes: mouse. The sequence runs out 4 residues before the end of the CDR3; the remainder is reconstructed from the germline J gene. The V call is TRBV13-2, the J call TRBJ1-1; 9 bases match TRBD1. The ends lost 5 bases at V and 3 bases at J; junction bases unmatched: 2. This CDR3 region has 13 residues. The germline V gene encodes CDR1 NNHNN and CDR2 SYGAGS (reference sequence). The covered CDR3 bases are TGTGCCAGCGGGGACAGGGGATACACA. Translating gives CASGDRGYT. The whole CDR3 protein is CASGDRGYTEVFF.

This clone has more than one count but fewer than ten. Here the gene names and germline are mouse. The DNA ends 4 residues before the CDR3 does, and the rest of the CDR3 is filled in from the germline J gene. V usage is TRBV13-2 and J usage is TRBJ2-1; 8 bases are a match to TRBD2. Per the germline V gene, CDR1 is NNHNN and CDR2 is SYGAGS (reference sequence). V was pared by 2 bases and J by 6 bases, with 4 bases of the junction left unmatched. This CDR3 spans 14 amino acids. The sequenced part of the CDR3 DNA is TGTGCCAGCGGTGAGGGGGGGGCGCTTGCT. Protein: CASGEGGALA. The complete CDR3 reads CASGEGGALAEQFF.

Only a few counts were recorded for this clone. All gene names here are mouse names. The CDR3 is cut off 4 residues early in the read; its end comes from the germline J gene. Different DNA sequences within this sample yield the same CDR3. The chain recombines TRBV5 with TRBJ2-2; 8 positions match TRBD2. Trimming cost V 4 bases and J 0 bases; bases outside gene matches: 4. The CDR3 runs 16 residues. Germline loops: CDR1 LGHNA, CDR2 YNLKQL (reference sequence). Here the CDR3 reads CASSPDWGSNTGQLYF. The sequenced part of the CDR3 DNA is TGTGCCAGCAGCCCCGACTGGGGCTCAAACACCGGG.

This clone has more than one count but fewer than ten. Genes and germline come from the mouse. The CDR3 extends 4 residues past the end of the read, so its final part is completed from the germline J gene. The rearrangement uses TRBV31 and TRBJ2-1; D might be TRBD1 (6 bases). This CDR3 is 14 amino acids long. The V and J ends lost 0 bases and 4 bases respectively, with 10 bases between them. Germline CDR1 GKSSPN, CDR2 SITVG. CDR3 loop: CAWSLGGLYAEQFF. The covered CDR3 bases are TGTGCCTGGAGTCTAGGGGGTTTATATGCT.

This clone appeared a few times. Each gene name is a mouse one. The CDR3 extends 4 residues past the end of the read, so its final part is completed from the germline J gene. This sample includes further DNA sequences coding for the same CDR3. This chain links TRBV31 with TRBJ2-2; tentatively, D is TRBD1 (5 bases). The CDR3 loop spans 14 amino acids. Trimming stripped 0 bases from V and 2 bases from J, with 7 bases between. Germline V gene sequence: CDR1 GKSSPN, CDR2 SITVG. Partial CDR3 DNA: TGTGCCTGGAGTCTAGGGGAGAACACCGGG. The encoded protein is CAWSLGENTG. The whole CDR3 sequence is CAWSLGENTGQLYF.

Turning to this clone: Mouse names are used for the genes. The read ends 4 residues early relative to the CDR3; the germline J gene fills the gap. The chain uses TRBV19 and TRBJ2-2; weak D call: TRBD1 (6 bases). Deletions cut 6 bases from V and 2 bases from J, with 14 bases between. CDR3 length equals 15 residues. CDR1 and CDR2 (germline): FNHDT, SITEND (reference sequence). Here the CDR3 reads CASITGTRNTGQLYF. The CDR3 DNA, read in part, is TGTGCCAGCATCACCGGGACACGCAACACCGGG.

Comments on this clone: Gene and germline names: mouse. The read ends 4 residues before the CDR3 terminus; that terminus is restored from the germline J gene. J is TRBJ2-1 and V is TRBV13-2, with D maybe TRBD2 (5 bases). The CDR3 runs 16 residues. Trimming left V 1 base short and J 0 bases short, with 11 bases between. The germline gives CDR1 NNHNN, CDR2 SYGAGS (reference sequence). CDR3 sequence: CASGDRTWANYAEQFF. The DNA read from the CDR3 is TGTGCCAGCGGTGATCGGACCTGGGCTAACTATGCT.

This clone was found a few times. Any gene name here is a mouse gene name. Sequencing ends 3 residues short of the CDR3 end; the germline J gene provides the rest. The V and J genes are TRBV13-1 and TRBJ1-6; 12 positions match TRBD1. TRBJ1-6 is given ORF status, its function remaining uncertain. The CDR3 has 20 amino acids. Germline CDR1 and CDR2: NSHNY and SYGAGN. The junction had 7 bases not matched to a gene; V was cut back by 0 bases and J by 0 bases. The CDR3 DNA, read in part, is TGTGCCAGCAGTGATGCGGGGGACAGGGGGCGAAGTTCCTATAATTCGCCC. Residues: CASSDAGDRGRSSYNSP. The whole CDR3 protein is CASSDAGDRGRSSYNSPLYF.

This clone was picked up a small number of times. Germline and genes here are mouse. The CDR3 goes on 3 residues after the read ends, and that part is filled in from the germline J gene. J is TRBJ1-6 and V is TRBV5; D perhaps matches TRBD1 (6 bases). TRBJ1-6 counts as an open reading frame of uncertain function. Trimming left V 4 bases short and J 7 bases short, with 11 bases between. CDR1 is LGHNA and CDR2 is YNLKQL in the germline V gene (reference sequence). The CDR3 is made up of 14 amino acids. The CDR3 is CASSPSRGNSPLYF. Partial CDR3 DNA: TGTGCCAGCAGCCCCTCCAGGGGAAATTCGCCC.

For this clone: Genes and germline are mouse. The read terminates 4 residues before the CDR3 end, so the remaining end is supplied by the germline J gene. Other DNA sequences in the same sample also yield this CDR3. The chain has TRBV1 and TRBJ1-1, with a possible D match to TRBD1 (5 bases). Per the germline V gene, CDR1 is NSQYPW and CDR2 is LRSPGD (reference sequence). The CDR3 spans 15 residues. Trimming cost V 0 bases and J 0 bases, with 8 bases left between them. The CDR3 sequence is CTCSAERGANTEVFF. The sequenced CDR3 bases are TGCACCTGCAGTGCAGAGAGGGGTGCAAACACA.

Comments on this clone: Gene names are mouse gene names. The observed sequence ends 4 residues before the CDR3 terminus, with the missing tail filled in from the germline J gene. Additional DNA sequences in this sample encode the identical CDR3. The chain is built from TRBV31 and TRBJ2-3; D possibly corresponds to TRBD2 (6 bases). This CDR3 is built from 15 residues. Germline V gene data show CDR1 as GKSSPN and CDR2 as SITVG. Trimming cost V 0 bases and J 0 bases, with 10 bases left between them. CDR3 bases read: TGTGCCTGGAGTCTCGGGGGGTCTAGTGCAGAA. Its protein is CAWSLGGSSAE. The entire CDR3 is CAWSLGGSSAETLYF. The full variable domain, in which reference TRBV31 and TRBJ2-3 provide the parts outside the CDR3, is AQTIHQWPVAEIKAVGSPLSLGCTIKGKSSPNLYWYWQATGGTLQQLFYSITVGQVESVVQLNLSASRPKDDQFILSTEKLLLSHSGFYLCAWSLGGSSAETLYFGSGTRLTVL.

This clone was seen only a few times. The gene names given are mouse names. The read halts 4 residues ahead of the CDR3 end, with the missing end drawn from the germline J gene. The rearrangement links TRBV19 to TRBJ1-2; 7 nucleotides line up with TRBD1. Looked up from germline, CDR1 is FNHDT and CDR2 is SITEND (reference sequence). The CDR3 is made up of 13 amino acids. The ends lost 4 bases at V and 4 bases at J; junction bases unmatched: 4. CDR3 sequence: CASSRDSSSDYTF. The part of the CDR3 DNA that was read is TGTGCCAGCAGTCGGGACAGTAGCTCC.

Concerning this clone itself: Gene names are the mouse ones. The DNA ends 4 residues before the CDR3 does, and the rest of the CDR3 is filled in from the germline J gene. Other DNA sequences in the same sample also yield this CDR3. The J gene is TRBJ2-1, the V gene TRBV13-3; TRBD2 matches at 7 bases. V lost 1 base and J lost 4; bases outside the gene matches: 5. Germline CDR1 reads NNHDY; CDR2 reads SYVADS. The CDR3 contains 15 residues. CDR3 sequence reads: CASSDRAGGYAEQFF. CDR3 bases read: TGTGCCAGCAGTGATCGGGCTGGGGGTTATGCT.

This clone came up a few times. Mouse gene names and germline throughout. The read is 4 residues too short to cover the CDR3 end, so that end is filled in from the germline J gene. The chain is built from TRBV2 and TRBJ2-4; no clear D gene. The CDR3 runs 13 residues. The ends were cut back, 2 bases at V and 0 bases at J, with 3 bases in the middle. The V gene's germline CDR1 is LGHNA and CDR2 YSYQKL. Partial CDR3 DNA: TGTGCCAGCAGCCAACAAAGTCAAAAC. Protein: CASSQQSQN. The full CDR3 is CASSQQSQNTLYF.

This clone was seen a handful of times. The gene names here belong to mouse. The CDR3 goes on 4 residues after the read ends, and that part is filled in from the germline J gene. The chain uses TRBV13-1 and TRBJ2-7; 9 nucleotides agree with TRBD2. The CDR3 extends over 15 amino acids. Germline-derived CDR1 and CDR2 are NSHNY and SYGAGN. The sequenced CDR3 bases are TGTGCCAGCAGTGATGCGCCTGGGGGGGGTGAT. Amino acid sequence: CASSDAPGGGD. The whole CDR3 reads CASSDAPGGGDEQYF.